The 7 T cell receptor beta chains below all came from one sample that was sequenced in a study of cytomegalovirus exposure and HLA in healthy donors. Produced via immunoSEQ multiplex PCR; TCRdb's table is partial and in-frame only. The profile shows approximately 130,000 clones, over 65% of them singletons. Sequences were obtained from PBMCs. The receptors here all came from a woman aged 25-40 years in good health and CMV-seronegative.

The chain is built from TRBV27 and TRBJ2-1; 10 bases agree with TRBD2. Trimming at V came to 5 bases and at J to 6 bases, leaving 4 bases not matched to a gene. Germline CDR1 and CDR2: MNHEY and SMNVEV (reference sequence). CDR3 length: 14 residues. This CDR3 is CASSLAGAANEQFF. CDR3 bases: TGTGCCAGCAGTCTAGCGGGGGCCGCCAATGAGCAGTTCTTC.

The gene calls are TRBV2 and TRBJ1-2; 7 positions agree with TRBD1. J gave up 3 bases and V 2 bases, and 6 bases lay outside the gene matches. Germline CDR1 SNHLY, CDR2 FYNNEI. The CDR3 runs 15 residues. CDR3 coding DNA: TGTGCCAGCAGTGAACCCAGGGGGATAGACTATGGCTACACCTTC. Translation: CASSEPRGIDYGYTF.

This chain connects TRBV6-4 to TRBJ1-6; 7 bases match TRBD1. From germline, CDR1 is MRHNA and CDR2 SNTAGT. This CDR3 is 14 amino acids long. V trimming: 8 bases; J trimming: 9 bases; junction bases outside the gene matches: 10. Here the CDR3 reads CASALEGARSPLHF. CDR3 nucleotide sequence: TGTGCCAGCGCACTTGAGGGGGCTCGTTCACCCCTCCACTTT.

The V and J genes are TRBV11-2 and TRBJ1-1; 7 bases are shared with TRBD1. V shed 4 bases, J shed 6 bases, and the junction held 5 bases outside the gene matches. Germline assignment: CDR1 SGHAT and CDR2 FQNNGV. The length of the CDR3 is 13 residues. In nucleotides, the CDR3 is TGTGCCAGCAGCTACGACAGGGTTGCTGAAGCTTTCTTT. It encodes CASSYDRVAEAFF.

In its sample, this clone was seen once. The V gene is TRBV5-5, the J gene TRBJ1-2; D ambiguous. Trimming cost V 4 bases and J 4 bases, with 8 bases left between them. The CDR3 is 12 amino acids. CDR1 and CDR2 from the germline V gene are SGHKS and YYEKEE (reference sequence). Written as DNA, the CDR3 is TGTGCCAGCAGCCCACTTAGCTATGGCTACACCTTC. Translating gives CASSPLSYGYTF. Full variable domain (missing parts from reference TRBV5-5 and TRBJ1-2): DAGVTQSPTHLIKTRGQQVTLRCSPISGHKSVSWYQQVLGQGPQFIFQYYEKEERGRGNFPDRFSARQFPNYSSELNVNALLLGDSALYLCASSPLSYGYTFGSGTRLTVV.

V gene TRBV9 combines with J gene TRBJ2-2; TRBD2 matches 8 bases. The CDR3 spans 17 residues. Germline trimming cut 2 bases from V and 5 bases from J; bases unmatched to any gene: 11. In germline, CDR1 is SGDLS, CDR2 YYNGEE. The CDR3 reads CASSVPLAGGGTGELFF. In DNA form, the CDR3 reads TGTGCCAGCAGCGTCCCCCTTGCGGGGGGAGGGACCGGGGAGCTGTTTTTT.

The CDR3 DNA sequence: TGTGCCAGCAGTCCGAGCATTTCCTATGGCTACACCTTC. This gives the protein CASSPSISYGYTF. J is TRBJ1-2 and V is TRBV28; D gene unclear. The V gene lost 5 bases and the J gene lost 4 bases, with 11 bases spanning the gap. Germline V CDR1 and CDR2: MDHEN, SYDVKM. The CDR3 covers 13 residues.